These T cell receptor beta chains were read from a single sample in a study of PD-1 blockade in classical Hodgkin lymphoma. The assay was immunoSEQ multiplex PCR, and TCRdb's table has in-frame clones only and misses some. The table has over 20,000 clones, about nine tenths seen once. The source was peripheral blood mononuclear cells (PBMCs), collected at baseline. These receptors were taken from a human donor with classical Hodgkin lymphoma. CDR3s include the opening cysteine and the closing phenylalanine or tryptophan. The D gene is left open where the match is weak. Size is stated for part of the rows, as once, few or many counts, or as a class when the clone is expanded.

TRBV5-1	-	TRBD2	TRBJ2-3	CASSQAGGSDTQYF	TGCGCCAGCAGCCAGGCGGGGGGCTCAGATACGCAGTATTTT
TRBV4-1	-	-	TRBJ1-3	CASRQTAVGNTIYF	TGCGCCAGCAGACAAACGGCGGTTGGAAACACCATATATTTT
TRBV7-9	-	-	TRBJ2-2	CASSLLRETGELFF	TGTGCCAGCAGCCTCTTACGGGAAACCGGGGAGCTGTTTTTT
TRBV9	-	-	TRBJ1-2	CASSVGVAEGYTF	TGTGCCAGCAGCGTAGGGGTAGCGGAGGGCTACACCTTC
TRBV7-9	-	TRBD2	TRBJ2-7	CASKTSGGSYEQYF	TGTGCCAGCAAAACTAGCGGGGGGTCCTACGAGCAGTACTTC
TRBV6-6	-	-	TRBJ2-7	CASSYSLEQYF	TGTGCCAGCAGTTACTCGCTTGAGCAGTACTTC
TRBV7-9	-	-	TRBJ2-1	CASSFLTGVEQFF	TGTGCCAGCAGCTTTCTAACTGGAGTTGAGCAGTTCTTC
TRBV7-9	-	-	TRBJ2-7	CASSPGVGEQYF	TGTGCCAGCAGCCCAGGGGTTGGCGAGCAGTACTTC
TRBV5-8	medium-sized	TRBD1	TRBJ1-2	CASSPGTADYYGYTF	TGTGCCAGCAGCCCCGGGACAGCTGATTACTATGGCTACACCTTC
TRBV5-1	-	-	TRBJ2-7	CASSIARPGGSYEQYF	TGCGCCAGCAGCATTGCGAGACCCGGTGGGTCCTACGAGCAGTACTTC
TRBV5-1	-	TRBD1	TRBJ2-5	CASSLERQGARETQYF	TGCGCCAGCAGCTTGGAACGGCAGGGGGCGCGGGAGACCCAGTACTTC
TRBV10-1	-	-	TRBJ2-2	CASRAPGREAGELFF	TGCGCCAGCAGGGCCCCGGGCAGGGAGGCCGGGGAGCTGTTTTTT
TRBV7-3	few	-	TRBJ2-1	CASSHRDNYNEQFF	TGTGCCAGCAGCCACCGGGACAACTACAATGAGCAGTTCTTC
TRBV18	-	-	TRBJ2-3	CASSPITDTQYF	TGTGCCAGCTCACCAATCACAGATACGCAGTATTTT
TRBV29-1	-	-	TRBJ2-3	CSALPLAGADTQYF	TGCAGCGCATTACCCTTAGCCGGCGCAGATACGCAGTATTTT
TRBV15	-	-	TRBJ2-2	CATSRRQLSNTGELFF	TGTGCCACCAGCCGACGACAGCTATCGAACACCGGGGAGCTGTTTTTT
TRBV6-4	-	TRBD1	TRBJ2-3	CASSSGQGGVTDTQYF	TGTGCCAGCAGCTCCGGACAGGGGGGAGTCACAGATACGCAGTATTTT
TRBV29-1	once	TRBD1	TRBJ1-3	CSVRGQGGGNTIYF	TGCAGCGTCCGAGGACAGGGCGGAGGAAACACCATATATTTT
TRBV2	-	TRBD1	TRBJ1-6	CASTTGQGGSPLHF	TGTGCCAGCACCACGGGACAGGGTGGTTCACCCCTCCACTTT
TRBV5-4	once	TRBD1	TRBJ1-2	CASSSTGGRGYTF	TGTGCCAGCAGCTCTACAGGGGGGCGCGGCTACACCTTC
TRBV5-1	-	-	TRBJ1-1	CASSPQAGSTEAFF	TGCGCCAGCAGCCCCCAAGCGGGGAGCACTGAAGCTTTCTTT
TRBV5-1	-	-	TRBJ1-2	CASSLEGFDGYTF	TGCGCCAGCAGCTTGGAAGGGTTTGATGGCTACACCTTC
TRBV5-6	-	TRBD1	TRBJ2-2	CASSKGAGNTGELFF	TGTGCCAGCAGCAAGGGGGCGGGGAACACCGGGGAGCTGTTTTTT
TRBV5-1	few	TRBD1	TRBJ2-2	CASSRGQGNTGELFF	TGCGCCAGCAGCCGCGGACAGGGAAACACCGGGGAGCTGTTTTTT
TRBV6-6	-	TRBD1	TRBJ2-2	CASRTGQGGSGELFF	TGTGCCAGCAGAACGGGACAGGGAGGATCCGGGGAGCTGTTTTTT
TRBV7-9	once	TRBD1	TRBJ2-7	CASSFSTGFHEQYF	TGTGCCAGCAGCTTCTCGACAGGGTTTCACGAGCAGTACTTC
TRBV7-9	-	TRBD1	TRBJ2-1	CASSLVTGSVNEQFF	TGTGCCAGCAGCTTAGTGACAGGGTCGGTCAATGAGCAGTTCTTC
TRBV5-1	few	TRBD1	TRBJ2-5	CASSLQGTQETQYF	TGCGCCAGCAGCCTACAGGGGACCCAAGAGACCCAGTACTTC
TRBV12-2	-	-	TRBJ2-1	CASWLSGGHEQFF	TGTGCAAGCTGGCTATCCGGTGGCCATGAGCAGTTCTTC
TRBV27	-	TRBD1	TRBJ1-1	CASSPGTAFKNTEAFF	TGTGCCAGCAGTCCCGGGACAGCATTCAAGAACACTGAAGCTTTCTTT
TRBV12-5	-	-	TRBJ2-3	CASGLLPSASTDTQYF	TGTGCTAGTGGTTTGTTACCCTCGGCTAGCACAGATACGCAGTATTTT
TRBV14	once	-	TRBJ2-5	CASSQGARSETQYF	TGTGCCAGCAGCCAAGGGGCGCGATCAGAGACCCAGTACTTC
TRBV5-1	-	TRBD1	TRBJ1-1	CASSLAGGADTEAFF	TGCGCCAGCAGCTTGGCAGGGGGCGCGGACACTGAAGCTTTCTTT
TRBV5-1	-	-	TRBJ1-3	CASSPAHSSGNTIYF	TGCGCCAGCAGTCCCGCGCACAGCTCTGGAAACACCATATATTTT
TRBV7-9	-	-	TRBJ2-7	CASSLGGIDGVREQYF	TGTGCCAGCAGCTTAGGAGGGATTGACGGGGTCCGCGAGCAGTACTTC
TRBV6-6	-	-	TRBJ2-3	CATQVPTGADTQYF	TGTGCCACCCAAGTACCCACCGGGGCGGATACGCAGTATTTT
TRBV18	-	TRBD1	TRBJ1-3	CASSQPGQGSGNTIYF	TGTGCCAGCTCACAACCGGGACAGGGGTCTGGAAACACCATATATTTT
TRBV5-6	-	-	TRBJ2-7	CASSLPVGEQYF	TGTGCCAGCAGCTTGCCTGTTGGGGAGCAGTACTTC
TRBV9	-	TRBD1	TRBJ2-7	CASSVGLGTDEYEQYF	TGTGCCAGCAGCGTAGGCCTCGGGACAGATGAATACGAGCAGTACTTC
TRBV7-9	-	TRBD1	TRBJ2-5	CASSLQSGTGRETQYF	TGTGCCAGCAGCTTACAGTCCGGGACAGGGAGAGAGACCCAGTACTTC
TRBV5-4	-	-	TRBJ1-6	CASSLGGERYNSPLHF	TGTGCCAGCAGCTTGGGAGGGGAAAGGTATAATTCACCCCTCCACTTT
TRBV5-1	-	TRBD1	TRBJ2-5	CASSSGTGGRGETQYF	TGCGCCAGCAGTTCCGGGACAGGGGGCAGGGGAGAGACCCAGTACTTC
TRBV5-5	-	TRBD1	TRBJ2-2	CASSTPGQVSGELFF	TGTGCCAGCAGCACCCCGGGACAGGTCTCCGGGGAGCTGTTTTTT
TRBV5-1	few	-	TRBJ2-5	CASSPQGIQETQYF	TGCGCCAGCAGCCCCCAGGGCATTCAAGAGACCCAGTACTTC
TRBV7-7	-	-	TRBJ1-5	CASSNDTGMGNQPQHF	TGTGCTAGCAGCAACGACACAGGGATGGGCAATCAGCCCCAGCATTTT